These 15 T cell receptor beta chains were sequenced from one sample in a study of blood T cell repertoires in COVID-19. The method was immunoSEQ multiplex PCR; TCRdb's version includes in-frame clones alone and lacks a portion of them. This sample has 200,000 to 250,000 clones, with around 82% found just once. Sample: peripheral blood. Receptors originate from a human donor in a cohort sampled during active COVID-19.

The chain has TRBV28 and TRBJ2-7, with 9 bases that match TRBD1. The CDR3 is 15 amino acids. Trimming took 5 bases from V and 4 from J; bases not matched to a gene: 9. Germline V gene lookup returns CDR1 MDHEN and CDR2 SYDVKM. The CDR3 nucleotides read TGTGCCAGCAGTCTCGGGACAGGGTTCCCGTACGAGCAGTACTTC. Its protein product is CASSLGTGFPYEQYF.

This chain joins TRBV15 and TRBJ1-1; 9 bases agree with TRBD1. Germline V gives CDR1 LNHNV, CDR2 YYDKDF (reference sequence). With V trimmed by 1 base and J by 4 bases, 10 bases remained unmatched. The CDR3 sequence is 17 residues long. CDR3 sequence reads: CATSRGYGGQGGTEAFF. CDR3 coding DNA: TGTGCCACCAGCAGAGGGTATGGGGGACAGGGAGGCACTGAAGCTTTCTTT.

This chain connects TRBV9 to TRBJ2-1; 7 bases are shared with TRBD2. The germline V gene has CDR1 SGDLS and CDR2 YYNGEE. The CDR3 extends over 15 amino acids. V lost 0 bases and J lost 9; bases outside the gene matches: 9. The CDR3 DNA reads as TGTGCCAGCAGCGTAGAGGTGGGAGGGCCGGGTGAGCAGTTCTTC. This translates into CASSVEVGGPGEQFF.

The count of this clone is one. This chain connects TRBV4-3 to TRBJ1-1, with unresolved D. Germline CDR1 and CDR2: LGHNA and YSLEER. Trimming stripped 5 bases from V and 3 bases from J, with 19 bases between. The CDR3 is made up of 16 amino acids. The CDR3 sequence: CASSSRSGKIDTEAFF. CDR3 nucleotides: TGCGCCAGCAGCTCAAGATCGGGAAAGATCGACACTGAAGCTTTCTTT.

This chain uses TRBV7-2 with TRBJ2-1, with a tentative D call TRBD1 (6 bases). V was shortened by 7 bases and J by 9 bases, with 19 bases between the two germline ends. The germline CDR1 and CDR2 sequences are SGHTA and FQGNSA. The CDR3 has 14 amino acids. CDR3 nucleotides: TGTGCCAGCATCCGGGGCAGGGGTGGAAGTGAGCAGTTCTTC. This gives the protein CASIRGRGGSEQFF.

This clone occurred once. V is TRBV7-8 and J is TRBJ1-6; possibly TRBD1 for D (5 bases). The CDR3 is 13 residues long. Germline CDR1 SGHVS, CDR2 FQNEAQ. The V gene lost 5 bases and the J gene lost 8 bases, with 10 bases spanning the gap. The CDR3 loop is CASSARGDSPLHF. The CDR3 DNA is TGTGCCAGCAGCGCCCGGGGGGATTCACCCCTCCACTTT.

As to this clone: This sample also contains other DNA sequences that code for the same CDR3. In nucleotides, the CDR3 is TGTGCCAGCAGGCCTAAGGACAGGGTAGGAGAAAAACTGTTTTTT. It specifies CASRPKDRVGEKLFF. The J gene is TRBJ1-4, the V gene TRBV7-9; the match to TRBD1 covers 8 bases. The J segment lost 8 bases and the V segment lost 6 bases, leaving 11 bases of the junction unmatched. The germline V gene has CDR1 SEHNR and CDR2 FQNEAQ (reference sequence). The CDR3 is made up of 15 amino acids. Based on the CDR3 plus reference TRBV7-9 and TRBJ1-4, the full variable domain is DTGVSQNPRHKITKRGQNVTFRCDPISEHNRLYWYRQTLGQGPEFLTYFQNEAQLEKSRLLSDRFSAERPKGSFSTLEIQRTEQGDSAMYLCASRPKDRVGEKLFFGSGTQLSVL.

The chain carries TRBV28 and TRBJ1-4, with D maybe TRBD1 (5 bases). Trimming removed 6 bases at V and 7 bases at J, with 18 bases between. Per the germline V gene, CDR1 is MDHEN and CDR2 is SYDVKM. The CDR3 totals 15 residues. CDR3 bases: TGTGCCAGCAGGTTCCGACTGGGGGAGGGTGAAAAACTGTTTTTT. Protein sequence: CASRFRLGEGEKLFF.

About this clone itself: The sample carries other DNA sequences with the same CDR3. V is TRBV28 and J is TRBJ1-2; D call uncertain. Germline values: CDR1 MDHEN, CDR2 SYDVKM. The V gene lost 6 bases and the J gene lost 8 bases, with 10 bases spanning the gap. The CDR3 length is 11 residues. CDR3 protein: CASSLRRGYTF. The DNA for the CDR3 is TGTGCCAGCAGCCTAAGGAGGGGCTACACCTTC.

The chain has TRBV7-6 and TRBJ1-3, with TRBD1 matching 8 bases. V was pared by 1 base and J by 0 bases, with 2 bases of the junction left unmatched. The length of the CDR3 is 16 residues. Per germline, CDR1 SGHVS and CDR2 FNYEAQ. The CDR3 DNA reads TGTGCCAGCAGCTTAGGGGGGACAGGCTCTGGAAACACCATATATTTT. Translation gives CASSLGGTGSGNTIYF.

The V gene is TRBV7-6, the J gene TRBJ1-2; 8 bases fit TRBD1. CDR1 SGHVS and CDR2 FNYEAQ come from the germline V gene. V gave up 3 bases and J gave up 6 bases; unmatched junction bases: 15. The CDR3 extends over 17 amino acids. CDR3 region: CASSFSQGAAREHGYTF. Written as DNA, the CDR3 is TGTGCCAGCAGCTTTAGCCAGGGGGCGGCACGTGAGCATGGCTACACCTTC.

The rearrangement uses TRBV7-2 and TRBJ1-4; D might be TRBD1 (6 bases). This CDR3 has 15 amino acids. Germline V gene lookup returns CDR1 SGHTA and CDR2 FQGNSA. Trimming removed 3 bases at V and 6 bases at J, with 14 bases between. The DNA of the CDR3 is TGTGCCAGCAGCTTCGACAGGACGATGGATGAAAAACTGTTTTTT. Its translation: CASSFDRTMDEKLFF.

This clone appeared a few times. The chain combines TRBV7-2 with TRBJ2-7; TRBD2 matches at 11 bases. V was clipped by 5 bases and J by 3 bases; unmatched bases: 0. This CDR3 has 13 amino acids. Per the germline V gene, CDR1 is SGHTA and CDR2 is FQGNSA. The CDR3 loop is CASSGTSGYEQYF. DNA of the CDR3: TGTGCCAGCAGCGGGACTAGCGGCTACGAGCAGTACTTC.

The V call is TRBV4-1, the J call TRBJ1-5; D not resolved. CDR1 is MGHRA, CDR2 YSYEKL, per germline. CDR3 length equals 14 residues. Trimming took off 0 bases at V and 6 bases at J, with 9 bases between the two ends. CDR3 region: CASSQDRGVQPQHF. In nucleotides, the CDR3 is TGCGCCAGCAGCCAAGATCGGGGTGTTCAGCCCCAGCATTTT.

This chain links TRBV28 with TRBJ2-1, with 10 positions matching TRBD2. The CDR3 covers 14 residues. Looked up from germline, CDR1 is MDHEN and CDR2 is SYDVKM. V lost 8 bases and J lost 7; bases outside the gene matches: 8. The CDR3 sequence: CASGPSGRANEQFF. The CDR3 nucleotides read TGTGCCAGCGGGCCTAGCGGGAGAGCGAATGAGCAGTTCTTC.